This note documents a single T cell receptor (beta chain) sequence. In the original workflow: Estimates of nucleated cell counts were drawn from the amplification of reference gene primers. The assay was immunoSEQ multiplex PCR, and TCRdb's table has in-frame clones only and misses some. V, J and clone size were drawn from that table, and D and trimming were deduced from the DNA. The sample lists around 81,000 clones, roughly 83% occurring once. These data come from a study of blood T cell repertoires in COVID-19. The wider study: Acute and convalescent COVID-19 samples came from the United States, Italy and Spain. T cells, B-cell-depleted T cells, or PBMCs supplied cDNA or gDNA.

This CDR3 region has 13 residues. Germline lookup yields CDR1 SEHNR and CDR2 FQNEAQ (reference sequence). Trimming left V 6 bases short and J 5 bases short, with 13 bases between. The chain links TRBV7-9 to TRBJ1-1, with a tentative D call TRBD1 (5 bases). Material: peripheral blood. The clonotype comes from a man at least 80 years old with acute or convalescent COVID-19. The CDR3 nucleotides are TGTGCCAGCAGTTCAACAGGTCGGACTGAAGCTTTCTTT. This sequence encodes CASSSTGRTEAFF. The entire variable domain, with the rest obtained from reference TRBV7-9 and TRBJ1-1, is as follows: DTGVSQNPRHKITKRGQNVTFRCDPISEHNRLYWYRQTLGQGPEFLTYFQNEAQLEKSRLLSDRFSAERPKGSFSTLEIQRTEQGDSAMYLCASSSTGRTEAFFGQGTRLTVV.